One and the same sample provided the 29 T cell receptor beta chains below, sequenced in a study of OX40 agonist ivuxolimab in advanced cancers. The protocol was immunoSEQ multiplex PCR, while the TCRdb copy is restricted to in-frame clones and leaves out a portion. The data show roughly 60,000 clones, with 85% seen just once and around 4% held by the top ten. Source: CD4+ or CD8+ T cells sorted from blood, taken in a trial of the OX40 agonist ivuxolimab. The receptors stem from an adult with an advanced solid tumor such as melanoma, head and neck, liver or kidney cancer.

The chain recombines TRBV4-1 with TRBJ2-1; TRBD2 agrees at 7 bases. The CDR3 is 14 amino acids. The germline V gene encodes CDR1 MGHRA and CDR2 YSYEKL. The V and J ends lost 4 bases and 5 bases, in that order; junction bases with no gene match: 5. CDR3 DNA sequence: TGCGCCAGCAGCCGCGGACTAGGAAACAATGAGCAGTTCTTC. Its protein product is CASSRGLGNNEQFF.

This sequence joins TRBV7-9 and TRBJ2-5; 8 bases map to TRBD2. Germline V gives CDR1 SEHNR, CDR2 FQNEAQ (reference sequence). J was trimmed by 5 bases and V by 5 bases; bases with no gene match: 4. The CDR3 is 13 amino acids. CDR3 amino acids: CASSPERGETQYF. The DNA for the CDR3 is TGTGCCAGCAGCCCGGAGCGGGGGGAGACCCAGTACTTC.

The chain uses TRBV7-2 and TRBJ2-7; 11 bases align to TRBD2. The ends lost 3 bases at V and 4 bases at J; junction bases unmatched: 8. The CDR3 extends over 16 amino acids. Germline CDR1 and CDR2: SGHTA and FQGNSA. The CDR3 region is CASSLTTSGRFYEQYF. CDR3 bases: TGTGCCAGCAGCTTGACAACTAGCGGGAGATTTTACGAGCAGTACTTC.

The rearrangement uses TRBV18 and TRBJ2-7, with 11 bases aligning to TRBD1. V was pared by 3 bases and J by 3 bases, with 7 bases of the junction left unmatched. The CDR3 spans 16 residues. Germline assignment: CDR1 KGHSH and CDR2 LQKENI. The CDR3 is CASSPPGQGANYEQYF. CDR3 nucleotide sequence: TGTGCCAGCTCACCTCCAGGACAGGGGGCCAACTACGAGCAGTACTTC.

The chain carries TRBV18 and TRBJ1-1, with no clear D. The CDR3 spans 13 residues. The ends were cut back, 5 bases at V and 0 bases at J, with 7 bases in the middle. In germline, CDR1 is KGHSH, CDR2 LQKENI. The CDR3 bases are TGTGCCAGCTCAAGTAGTATGAACACTGAAGCTTTCTTT. This gives the protein CASSSSMNTEAFF.

In its sample, this clone was seen a few times. The DNA of the CDR3 is TGTGCCAGCAGTTCCCCTAGGGCGGGCTCCTACAATGAGCAGTTCTTC. Its translation: CASSSPRAGSYNEQFF. The chain carries TRBV28 and TRBJ2-1, with D possibly TRBD2 on 5 matching bases. The V gene lost 4 bases and the J gene lost 0 bases, with 13 bases spanning the gap. CDR1 is MDHEN and CDR2 is SYDVKM in the germline V gene. CDR3 length: 16 residues.

The chain uses TRBV4-3 and TRBJ2-5, with no clear D. Trimming cost V 3 bases and J 4 bases, with 18 bases left between them. There are 16 residues in the CDR3. Looked up from germline, CDR1 is LGHNA and CDR2 is YSLEER. The CDR3 DNA reads as TGCGCCAGCAGCCAGGAAAACAGTCTAGAGGCAGAGACCCAGTACTTC. Protein sequence: CASSQENSLEAETQYF.

This rearrangement joins TRBV19 to TRBJ2-1; 10 bases are shared with TRBD2. Per germline, CDR1 LNHDA and CDR2 SQIVND (reference sequence). J gave up 8 bases and V 3 bases, and 10 bases lay outside the gene matches. The CDR3 has 16 residues. CDR3 coding DNA: TGTGCCAGTAGTATGACGGAAGCGGGAGGGCCGGATGAGCAGTTCTTC. Encoded protein: CASSMTEAGGPDEQFF.

The V call is TRBV5-1, the J call TRBJ2-6; 8 bases line up with TRBD1. In germline, CDR1 is SGHRS, CDR2 YFSETQ. CDR3 length: 17 amino acids. Germline trimming cut 7 bases from V and 0 bases from J; bases unmatched to any gene: 9. The DNA of the CDR3 is TGCGCCAGCTTTACCCGGACAGGGAGCTCTGGGGCCAACGTCCTGACTTTC. It yields the protein CASFTRTGSSGANVLTF.

The chain is built from TRBV7-2 and TRBJ2-7; D might be TRBD2 (6 bases). Germline V gene lookup returns CDR1 SGHTA and CDR2 FQGNSA. The CDR3 is made up of 13 amino acids. The germline V and J ends were trimmed by 4 bases and 5 bases, with 12 bases remaining between them. CDR3 protein: CASSSSTRDEQYF. The CDR3 nucleotides are TGTGCCAGCAGCTCCTCGACTAGGGACGAGCAGTACTTC.

CDR3 nucleotides: TGCGCCAGCAGCTGGGAGGGAACAACCTCCTACAATGAGCAGTTCTTC. It codes for CASSWEGTTSYNEQFF. V and J are TRBV5-1 and TRBJ2-1; TRBD2 agrees at 7 bases. Germline V CDR1 and CDR2: SGHRS, YFSETQ. The CDR3 covers 16 residues. The V gene end was trimmed by 3 bases and the J gene end by 0 bases; junction bases not matched to a gene: 6.

V gene TRBV5-5 combines with J gene TRBJ1-1, with D unresolved. V was pared by 4 bases and J by 3 bases, with 10 bases between. Germline V gene data show CDR1 as SGHKS and CDR2 as YYEKEE (reference sequence). This CDR3 is built from 13 residues. CDR3 nucleotides: TGTGCCAGCAGCGCCGCCGGGTACACTGAAGCTTTCTTT. This codes for CASSAAGYTEAFF.

This chain uses TRBV29-1 with TRBJ1-1, with unresolved D. This CDR3 is built from 13 residues. The germline gives CDR1 SQVTM, CDR2 ANQGSEA. Trimming took 7 bases from V and 2 from J, leaving 14 bases between them. CDR3 in amino acids: CSAIGAANTEAFF. The CDR3 nucleotides are TGCAGCGCCATTGGTGCAGCTAACACTGAAGCTTTCTTT. Supplemented by reference TRBV29-1 and TRBJ1-1, the full variable domain reads SAVISQKPSRDICQRGTSLTIQCQVDSQVTMMFWYRQQPGQSLTLIATANQGSEATYESGFVIDKFPISRPNLTFSTLTVSNMSPEDSSIYLCSAIGAANTEAFFGQGTRLTVV.

The chain links TRBV6-6 to TRBJ2-7, with TRBD2 as a possible D gene (5 bases). The CDR3 runs 11 residues. Germline V gene data show CDR1 as MNHNY and CDR2 as SVGAGI (reference sequence). The V and J ends lost 6 bases and 6 bases respectively, with 9 bases between them. CDR3 loop: CASRTDSEQYF. The CDR3 DNA follows: TGTGCCAGCAGGACGGACTCCGAGCAGTACTTC.

Only one count was recorded for this clone. The rearrangement joins TRBV25-1 to TRBJ1-4, with 8 bases identical to TRBD1. The length of the CDR3 is 17 residues. The V and J ends lost 5 bases and 7 bases, in that order; junction bases with no gene match: 15. Germline lookup yields CDR1 MGHDK and CDR2 SYGVNS. The CDR3 DNA reads TGTGCCAGCAGTTCACGTACAGGGGGAGGGGATTCTGAAAAACTGTTTTTT. This translates into CASSSRTGGGDSEKLFF. Looking up the rest from reference TRBV25-1 and TRBJ1-4 gives the full variable domain: EADIYQTPRYLVIGTGKKITLECSQTMGHDKMYWYQQDPGMELHLIHYSYGVNSTEKGDLSSESTVSRIRTEHFPLTLESARPSHTSQYLCASSSRTGGGDSEKLFFGSGTQLSVL.

A single count supports this clone. The V gene is TRBV4-1, the J gene TRBJ2-5; TRBD1 matches 8 bases. V lost 1 base to trimming and J lost 4 bases; unmatched junction nucleotides: 2. Per germline, CDR1 MGHRA and CDR2 YSYEKL. The CDR3 loop spans 14 amino acids. The CDR3 nucleotides are TGCGCCAGCAGCCAAGGACAGGGGAGAGAGACCCAGTACTTC. Translating gives CASSQGQGRETQYF.

The chain is built from TRBV6-1 and TRBJ2-4; a weak D match, TRBD2 (5 bases). Trimming took off 5 bases at V and 0 bases at J, with 29 bases between the two ends. The CDR3 consists of 21 residues. CDR1 is MNHNS, CDR2 SASEGT, per germline. The CDR3 DNA reads TGTGCCAGCAGTCAAGACCCTCGACTCGCGGGCCCCCATTTAGCCAAAAACATTCAGTACTTC. This encodes CASSQDPRLAGPHLAKNIQYF.

This chain uses TRBV27 with TRBJ1-1; D gene unclear. V shed 2 bases and J shed 4 bases, with 11 bases lying between them. Looked up from germline, CDR1 is MNHEY and CDR2 is SMNVEV (reference sequence). The CDR3 consists of 14 residues. The CDR3 DNA sequence: TGTGCCAGCAGTTTAGCGGGTATAGTCACTGAAGCTTTCTTT. It is translated as CASSLAGIVTEAFF.

The rearrangement links TRBV7-3 to TRBJ2-2; no definite D call. Germline assignment: CDR1 SGHTA and CDR2 FQGTGA. Trimming cost V 4 bases and J 6 bases, with 9 bases left between them. The CDR3 consists of 13 residues. This chain's CDR3 is CASSSLGAGELFF. CDR3 nucleotide sequence: TGTGCCAGCAGCTCCCTAGGTGCCGGGGAGCTGTTTTTT. The full variable domain, its missing parts supplied by reference TRBV7-3 and TRBJ2-2, is GAGVSQTPSNKVTEKGKYVELRCDPISGHTALYWYRQSLGQGPEFLIYFQGTGAADDSGLPNDRFFAVRPEGSVSTLKIQRTERGDSAVYLCASSSLGAGELFFGEGSRLTVL.

The genes are TRBV28 and TRBJ2-5, with D perhaps matching TRBD1 or TRBD2 (6 bases each). The CDR3 sequence is 12 residues long. Per germline, CDR1 MDHEN and CDR2 SYDVKM. Trimming stripped 6 bases from V and 6 bases from J, with 11 bases between. The CDR3 region has the DNA TGTGCCAGCAGGGGGGGCCGGCAGACCCAGTACTTC. Translation gives CASRGGRQTQYF.

The V and J genes are TRBV5-1 and TRBJ1-5; no clear D gene. Germline V gene sequence: CDR1 SGHRS, CDR2 YFSETQ. V lost 5 bases to trimming and J lost 7 bases, with 13 bases between them. The CDR3 runs 13 residues. The CDR3 sequence is CASRIDVGQPQHF. CDR3 sequence (DNA): TGCGCCAGCAGGATAGACGTAGGCCAGCCCCAGCATTTT.

The J gene is TRBJ2-1, the V gene TRBV27, with 9 nucleotides matching TRBD1. The CDR3 consists of 15 residues. The germline V gene encodes CDR1 MNHEY and CDR2 SMNVEV (reference sequence). The junction had 5 bases not matched to a gene; V was cut back by 6 bases and J by 2 bases. The CDR3 DNA reads as TGTGCCAGCAGACGGACAGGGGCGACCTACAATGAGCAGTTCTTC. Encoded protein: CASRRTGATYNEQFF.

This chain connects TRBV4-2 to TRBJ2-7; 7 bases are shared with TRBD2. The CDR3 length is 17 residues. V lost 2 bases, J lost 5 bases, and 15 bases stayed unmatched. Per germline, CDR1 LGHNA and CDR2 YNFKEQ. The CDR3 sequence: CASSQLLPGLKMDEQYF. The DNA of the CDR3 is TGTGCCAGCAGCCAACTCCTACCGGGACTAAAGATGGACGAGCAGTACTTC.

The genes are TRBV4-3 and TRBJ2-7; D could derive from TRBD1 or TRBD2 (5 bases each). This CDR3 is 15 amino acids long. V dropped 3 bases and J dropped 3 bases, with 15 bases sitting between them. Germline CDR1 LGHNA, CDR2 YSLEER. CDR3 bases: TGCGCCAGCAGCCAGGACGTAGGGGAGTACTACGAGCAGTACTTC. This encodes CASSQDVGEYYEQYF.

The J gene is TRBJ1-3, the V gene TRBV9, with a weak D call TRBD1 (5 bases). With 2 bases removed from V and 2 bases from J, the gap between germline ends came to 20 bases. The CDR3 consists of 18 residues. Germline V gene data show CDR1 as SGDLS and CDR2 as YYNGEE. CDR3 DNA sequence: TGTGCCAGCAGCGTGGGGAGAGGGACTCCCCTGCCTGGAAACACCATATATTTT. Its translation is CASSVGRGTPLPGNTIYF.

The chain links TRBV9 to TRBJ2-7; D is unresolved. Germline V gene lookup returns CDR1 SGDLS and CDR2 YYNGEE. V lost 0 bases, J lost 4 bases, and 14 bases lay in between. The CDR3 is made up of 15 amino acids. The CDR3 sequence: CASSVEVGIAYEQYF. CDR3 coding DNA: TGTGCCAGCAGCGTAGAGGTGGGTATCGCGTACGAGCAGTACTTC.

The chain joins TRBV10-3 to TRBJ2-5, with D unclear. CDR1 and CDR2 (germline): ENHRY, SYGVKD. The CDR3 has 15 amino acids. The V end was cut by 4 bases, the J end by 1 base, with 13 bases between. CDR3 loop: CAISVGSRTQETQYF. CDR3 in DNA: TGTGCCATCAGTGTAGGTAGCAGGACCCAAGAGACCCAGTACTTC.

The chain combines TRBV7-2 with TRBJ2-7; no clear D gene. Germline V gene data show CDR1 as SGHTA and CDR2 as FQGNSA. V was pared by 4 bases and J by 3 bases, with 13 bases between. CDR3 length: 14 amino acids. DNA of the CDR3: TGTGCCAGCAGCTACGCGGCAGTTTTCTACGAGCAGTACTTC. As protein: CASSYAAVFYEQYF.

The chain employs TRBV10-2 and TRBJ2-1, with 7 bases fitting TRBD2. The junction had 7 bases not matched to a gene; V was cut back by 7 bases and J by 4 bases. This CDR3 has 14 residues. CDR1 and CDR2 (germline): WSHSY, SAAADI. In DNA form, the CDR3 reads TGCGCCAGCAAGATGCTAGCGGTTTACAATGAGCAGTTCTTC. This sequence encodes CASKMLAVYNEQFF.